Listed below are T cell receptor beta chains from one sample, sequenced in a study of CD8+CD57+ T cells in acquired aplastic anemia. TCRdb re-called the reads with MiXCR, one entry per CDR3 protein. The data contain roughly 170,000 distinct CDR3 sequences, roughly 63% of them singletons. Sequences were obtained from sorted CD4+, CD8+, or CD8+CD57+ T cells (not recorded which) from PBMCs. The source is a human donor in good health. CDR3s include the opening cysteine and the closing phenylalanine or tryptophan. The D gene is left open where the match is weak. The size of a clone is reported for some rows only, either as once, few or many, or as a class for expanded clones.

TGTGCCAGCAGTTCCCAGACTAGCGGGGGGGCAACCAAAAACATTCAGTACTTC CASSSQTSGGATKNIQYF few TRBJ2-4 TRBV25-1 TRBD2
TGTGCCAGTAGTTGGGACATAAGCTCCTACAATGAGCAGTTCTTC CASSWDISSYNEQFF many TRBJ2-1 TRBV19 -
TGCAGTGCTAGGCTAGCGGGTGAATGGGAGACCCAGTACTTC CSARLAGEWETQYF - TRBJ2-5 TRBV20-1 TRBD2
TGTGCCTGTAGCCCTCGACAAGGGACAGGGCAGGAGGAGACCCAGTACTTC CACSPRQGTGQEETQYF - TRBJ2-5 TRBV19 TRBD1
TGTGCCAGCAGCTTGCTTCTCCAGGGGGCCTCGGAGGCCCTGCGCGCAGATACGCAGTATTTT CASSLLLQGASEALRADTQYF many TRBJ2-3 TRBV7-2 TRBD1
TGCAGTGCTAGAGACCCGGGACAGGTGAACACTGAAGCTTTCTTT CSARDPGQVNTEAFF - TRBJ1-1 TRBV20-1 TRBD1
TGTGCCAGCAGCGTTTCCGGTTCACCCCTCCACTTT CASSVSGSPLHF few TRBJ1-6 TRBV9 -
TGCGCCAGCAGCGCTGGGACACCAGAAGCTTTCTTT CASSAGTPEAFF - TRBJ1-1 TRBV5-1 -
TGCGGCGTGGCTGGGACAGGGGGCGCGACCGGGGAGCTGTTTTTT CGVAGTGGATGELFF once TRBJ2-2 TRBV29-1 TRBD1
TGTGCCACCAGCAGAGAAGGGGCGAACGAGCAGTACTTC CATSREGANEQYF - TRBJ2-7 TRBV15 -
TGTGCCAGCTCACGCCTTAGGGACTCTCCAGAGACCCAGTACTTC CASSRLRDSPETQYF many TRBJ2-5 TRBV18 -
TGTGCCAGCAGCGTGGGACAGGGTAGAGGAGACTATGGCTACACCTTC CASSVGQGRGDYGYTF - TRBJ1-2 TRBV9 TRBD1